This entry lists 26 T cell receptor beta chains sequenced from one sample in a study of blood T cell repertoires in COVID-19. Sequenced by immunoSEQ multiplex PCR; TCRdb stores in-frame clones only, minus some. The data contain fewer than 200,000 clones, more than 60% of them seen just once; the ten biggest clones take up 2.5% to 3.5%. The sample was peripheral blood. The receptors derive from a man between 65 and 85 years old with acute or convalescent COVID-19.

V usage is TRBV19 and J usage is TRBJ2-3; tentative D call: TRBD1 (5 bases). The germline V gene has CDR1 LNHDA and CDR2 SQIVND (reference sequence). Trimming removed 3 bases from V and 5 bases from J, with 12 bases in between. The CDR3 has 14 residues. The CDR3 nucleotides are TGTGCCAGTAGTATCCCTCAGGGCGGAGATACGCAGTATTTT. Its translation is CASSIPQGGDTQYF.

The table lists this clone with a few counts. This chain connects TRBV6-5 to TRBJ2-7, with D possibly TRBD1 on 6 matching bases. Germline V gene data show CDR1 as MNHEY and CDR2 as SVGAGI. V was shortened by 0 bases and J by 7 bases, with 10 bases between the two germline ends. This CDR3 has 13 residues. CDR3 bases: TGTGCCAGCAGTTACTCCGTTGGGACAGAGCAGTACTTC. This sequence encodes CASSYSVGTEQYF.

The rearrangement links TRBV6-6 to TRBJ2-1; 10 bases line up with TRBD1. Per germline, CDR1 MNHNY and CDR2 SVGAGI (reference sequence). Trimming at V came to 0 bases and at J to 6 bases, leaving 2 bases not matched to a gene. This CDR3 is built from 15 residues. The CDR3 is CASSYSGTGVNEQFF. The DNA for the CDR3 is TGTGCCAGCAGTTACTCCGGGACAGGGGTCAATGAGCAGTTCTTC.

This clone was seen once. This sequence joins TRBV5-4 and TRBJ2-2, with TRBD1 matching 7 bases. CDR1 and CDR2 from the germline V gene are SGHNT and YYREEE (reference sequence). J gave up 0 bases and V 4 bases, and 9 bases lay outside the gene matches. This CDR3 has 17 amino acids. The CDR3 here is CASSAAGTASNTGELFF. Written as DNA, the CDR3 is TGTGCCAGCAGCGCAGCCGGGACAGCCTCGAACACCGGGGAGCTGTTTTTT.

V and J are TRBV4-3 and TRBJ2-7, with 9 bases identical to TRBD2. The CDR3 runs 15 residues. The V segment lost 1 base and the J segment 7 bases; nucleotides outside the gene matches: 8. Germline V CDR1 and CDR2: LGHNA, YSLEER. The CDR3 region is CASSQVVAGDREQYF. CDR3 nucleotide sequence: TGCGCCAGCAGCCAAGTAGTAGCGGGGGATCGGGAGCAGTACTTC.

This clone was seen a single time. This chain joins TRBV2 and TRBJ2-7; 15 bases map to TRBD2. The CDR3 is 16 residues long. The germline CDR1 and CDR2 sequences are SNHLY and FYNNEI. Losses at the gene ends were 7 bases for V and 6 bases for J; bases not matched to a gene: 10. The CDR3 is CASKGTSGGIAREQYF. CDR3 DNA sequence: TGTGCCAGCAAAGGGACTAGCGGGGGGATCGCTCGCGAGCAGTACTTC.

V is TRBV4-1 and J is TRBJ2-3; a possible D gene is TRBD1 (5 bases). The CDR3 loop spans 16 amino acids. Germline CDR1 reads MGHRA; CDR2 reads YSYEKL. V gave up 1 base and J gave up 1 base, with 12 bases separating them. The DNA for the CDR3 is TGCGCCAGCAGCCAAGGATCAGGGCCTGGCACAGATACGCAGTATTTT. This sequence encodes CASSQGSGPGTDTQYF.

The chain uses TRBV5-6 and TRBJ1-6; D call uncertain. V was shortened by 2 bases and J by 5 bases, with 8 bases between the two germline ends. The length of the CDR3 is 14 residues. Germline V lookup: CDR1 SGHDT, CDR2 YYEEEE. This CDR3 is CASSFNTDNSPLHF. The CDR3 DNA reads TGTGCCAGCAGCTTTAACACCGATAATTCACCCCTCCACTTT.

The CDR3 DNA follows: TGTGCCAGCAGTTACTCCTATTGGGCCACTAATGAAAAACTGTTTTTT. Its protein product is CASSYSYWATNEKLFF. The chain is built from TRBV6-5 and TRBJ1-4, with D hard to call. CDR3 length equals 16 residues. V lost 0 bases to trimming and J lost 2 bases, with 10 bases between them. In germline, CDR1 is MNHEY, CDR2 SVGAGI.

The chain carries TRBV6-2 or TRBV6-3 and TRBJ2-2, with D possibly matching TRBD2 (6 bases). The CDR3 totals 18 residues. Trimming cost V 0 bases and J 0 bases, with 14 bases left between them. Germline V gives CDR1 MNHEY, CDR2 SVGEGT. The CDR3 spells CASSYSLGGLSNTGELFF. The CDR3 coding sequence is TGTGCCAGCAGTTACTCGCTGGGAGGCCTTTCGAACACCGGGGAGCTGTTTTTT.

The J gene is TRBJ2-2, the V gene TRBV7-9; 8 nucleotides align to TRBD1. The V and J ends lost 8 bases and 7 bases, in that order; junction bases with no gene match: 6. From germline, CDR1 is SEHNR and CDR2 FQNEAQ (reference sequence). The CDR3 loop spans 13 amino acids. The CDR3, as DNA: TGTGCCAGCCAAACGACAGGGGACGGGGAGCTGTTTTTT. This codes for CASQTTGDGELFF.

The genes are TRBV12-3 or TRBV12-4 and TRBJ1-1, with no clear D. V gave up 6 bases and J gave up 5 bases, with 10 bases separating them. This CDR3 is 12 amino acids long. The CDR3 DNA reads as TGTGCCAGCAGGTTTGCGTGGACTGAAGCTTTCTTT. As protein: CASRFAWTEAFF.

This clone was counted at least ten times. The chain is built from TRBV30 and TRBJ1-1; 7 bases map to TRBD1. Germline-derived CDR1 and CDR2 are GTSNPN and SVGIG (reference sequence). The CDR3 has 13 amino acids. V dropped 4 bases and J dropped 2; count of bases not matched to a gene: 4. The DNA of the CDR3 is TGTGCCTGGACTCGGGACAGCAACACTGAAGCTTTCTTT. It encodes CAWTRDSNTEAFF.

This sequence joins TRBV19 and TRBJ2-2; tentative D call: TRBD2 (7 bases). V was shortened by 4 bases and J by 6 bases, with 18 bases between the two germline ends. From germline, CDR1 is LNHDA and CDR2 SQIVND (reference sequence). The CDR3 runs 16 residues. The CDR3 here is CASSNAAGASPGELFF. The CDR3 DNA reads TGTGCCAGTAGTAATGCGGCGGGGGCCTCTCCCGGGGAGCTGTTTTTT.

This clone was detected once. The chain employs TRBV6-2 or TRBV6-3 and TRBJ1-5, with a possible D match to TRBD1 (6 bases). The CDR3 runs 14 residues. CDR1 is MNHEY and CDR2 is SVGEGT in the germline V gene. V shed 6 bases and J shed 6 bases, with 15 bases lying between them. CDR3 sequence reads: CASSPLQGFQPQHF. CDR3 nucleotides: TGTGCCAGCAGCCCCCTACAGGGCTTTCAGCCCCAGCATTTT.

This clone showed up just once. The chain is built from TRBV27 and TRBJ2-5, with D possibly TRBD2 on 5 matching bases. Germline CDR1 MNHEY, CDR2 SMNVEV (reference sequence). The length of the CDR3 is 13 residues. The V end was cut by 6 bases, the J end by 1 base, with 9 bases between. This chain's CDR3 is CASREAAQETQYF. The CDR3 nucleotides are TGTGCCAGCAGGGAGGCCGCCCAAGAGACCCAGTACTTC.

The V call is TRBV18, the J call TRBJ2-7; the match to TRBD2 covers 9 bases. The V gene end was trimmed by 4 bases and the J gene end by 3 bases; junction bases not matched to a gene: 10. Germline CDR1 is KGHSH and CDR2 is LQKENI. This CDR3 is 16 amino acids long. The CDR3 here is CASSQLPAGGGYEQYF. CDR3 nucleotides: TGTGCCAGCTCACAACTCCCCGCGGGGGGGGGCTACGAGCAGTACTTC.

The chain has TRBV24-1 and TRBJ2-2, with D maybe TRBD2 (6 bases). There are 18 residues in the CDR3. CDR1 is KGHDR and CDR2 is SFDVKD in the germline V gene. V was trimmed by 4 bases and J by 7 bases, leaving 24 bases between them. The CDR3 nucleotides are TGTGCCACCAGTGAATGGGCCCGGAGGGGAAATCAGGGCGGGGAGCTGTTTTTT. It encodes CATSEWARRGNQGGELFF.

The CDR3 coding sequence is TGCGCCAGCATTCTACAGGACACAGATACGCAGTATTTT. This sequence encodes CASILQDTDTQYF. The genes are TRBV5-1 and TRBJ2-3; possible D gene TRBD1, 5 bases. The CDR3 runs 13 residues. CDR1 and CDR2 (germline): SGHRS, YFSETQ. Trimming shortened V by 6 bases and J by 2 bases, and 10 bases separated the two germline ends. The full variable domain, completed using reference TRBV5-1 and TRBJ2-3, is KAGVTQTPRYLIKTRGQQVTLSCSPISGHRSVSWYQQTPGQGLQFLFEYFSETQRNKGNFPGRFSGRQFSNSRSEMNVSTLELGDSALYLCASILQDTDTQYFGPGTRLTVL.

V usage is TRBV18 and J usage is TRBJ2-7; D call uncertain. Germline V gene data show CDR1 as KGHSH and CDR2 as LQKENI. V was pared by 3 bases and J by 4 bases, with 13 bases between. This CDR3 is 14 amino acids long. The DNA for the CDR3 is TGTGCCAGCTCACCTCAGAATGGCCCTTACGAGCAGTACTTC. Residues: CASSPQNGPYEQYF.

The CDR3 here is CASSIGFRERGNEQFF. In DNA form, the CDR3 reads TGTGCCAGTAGTATAGGTTTTCGGGAGCGTGGGAATGAGCAGTTCTTC. V gene TRBV19 combines with J gene TRBJ2-1, with D perhaps matching TRBD2 (6 bases). The CDR3 consists of 16 residues. Germline V gives CDR1 LNHDA, CDR2 SQIVND (reference sequence). V was trimmed by 1 base and J by 7 bases, leaving 17 bases between them.

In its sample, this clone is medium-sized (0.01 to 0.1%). CDR3 nucleotide sequence: TGTGCCAGCAGCCACACCCAAACTTATGGCTACACCTTC. It encodes CASSHTQTYGYTF. The chain employs TRBV14 and TRBJ1-2; D remains ambiguous. Germline loops: CDR1 SGHDN, CDR2 FVKESK. The CDR3 is made up of 13 amino acids. V shed 3 bases and J shed 5 bases, with 10 bases lying between them.

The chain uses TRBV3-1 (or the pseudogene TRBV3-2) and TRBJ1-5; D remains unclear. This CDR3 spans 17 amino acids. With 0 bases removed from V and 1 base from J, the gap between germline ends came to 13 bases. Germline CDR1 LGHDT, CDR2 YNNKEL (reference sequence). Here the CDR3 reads CASSQDRSKQSNQPQHF. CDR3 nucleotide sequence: TGTGCCAGCAGCCAAGATCGGAGCAAACAAAGCAATCAGCCCCAGCATTTT.

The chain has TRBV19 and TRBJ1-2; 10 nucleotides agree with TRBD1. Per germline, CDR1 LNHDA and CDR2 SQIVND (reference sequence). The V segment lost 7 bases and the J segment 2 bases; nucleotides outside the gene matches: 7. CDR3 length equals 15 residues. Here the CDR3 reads CASTRDRGLNYGYTF. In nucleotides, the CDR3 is TGTGCCAGTACCAGAGACAGGGGGCTCAACTATGGCTACACCTTC.

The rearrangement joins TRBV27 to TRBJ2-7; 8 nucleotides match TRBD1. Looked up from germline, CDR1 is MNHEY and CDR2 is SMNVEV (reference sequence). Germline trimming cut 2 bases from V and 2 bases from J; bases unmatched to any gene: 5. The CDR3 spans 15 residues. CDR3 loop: CASSLTRGQTYEQYF. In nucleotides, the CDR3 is TGTGCCAGCAGTTTAACCAGGGGGCAGACCTACGAGCAGTACTTC.

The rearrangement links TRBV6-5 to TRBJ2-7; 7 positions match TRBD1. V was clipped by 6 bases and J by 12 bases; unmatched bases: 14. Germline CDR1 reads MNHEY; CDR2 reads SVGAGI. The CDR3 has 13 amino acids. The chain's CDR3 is CASRDPGTESLYF. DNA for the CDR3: TGTGCCAGCAGAGACCCGGGGACAGAAAGCTTGTACTTC.